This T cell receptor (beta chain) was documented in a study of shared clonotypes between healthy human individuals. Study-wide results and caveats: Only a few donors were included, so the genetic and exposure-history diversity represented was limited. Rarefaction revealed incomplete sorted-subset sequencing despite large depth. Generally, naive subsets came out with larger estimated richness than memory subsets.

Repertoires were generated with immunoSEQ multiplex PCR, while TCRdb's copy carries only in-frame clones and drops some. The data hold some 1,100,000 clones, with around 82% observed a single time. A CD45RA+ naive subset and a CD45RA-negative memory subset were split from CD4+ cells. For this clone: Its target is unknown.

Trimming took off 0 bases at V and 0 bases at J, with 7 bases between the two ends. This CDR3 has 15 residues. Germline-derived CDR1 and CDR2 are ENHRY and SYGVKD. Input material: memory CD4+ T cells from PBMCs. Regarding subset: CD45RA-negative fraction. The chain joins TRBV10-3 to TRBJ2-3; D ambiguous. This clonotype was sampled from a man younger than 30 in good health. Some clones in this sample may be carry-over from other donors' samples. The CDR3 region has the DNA TGTGCCATCAGTGAGTCCCGAACGAGCACAGATACGCAGTATTTT. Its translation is CAISESRTSTDTQYF.